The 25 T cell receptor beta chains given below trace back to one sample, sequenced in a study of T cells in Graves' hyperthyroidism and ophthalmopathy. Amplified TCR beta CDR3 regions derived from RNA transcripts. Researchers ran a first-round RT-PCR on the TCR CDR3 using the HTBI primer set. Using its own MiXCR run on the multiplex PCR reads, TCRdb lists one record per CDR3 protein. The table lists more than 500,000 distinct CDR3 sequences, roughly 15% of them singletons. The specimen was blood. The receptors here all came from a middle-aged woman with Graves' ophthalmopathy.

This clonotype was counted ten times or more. The CDR3 reads CAWNSGAGNQPQHF. The CDR3 DNA reads as TGTGCCTGGAACTCAGGGGCAGGTAATCAGCCCCAGCATTTT. The J gene is TRBJ1-5, the V gene TRBV30, with a tentative D call TRBD1 (6 bases). The CDR3 is made up of 14 amino acids. Trimming removed 4 bases at V and 4 bases at J, with 14 bases between. CDR1 and CDR2 (germline): GTSNPN, SVGIG (reference sequence).

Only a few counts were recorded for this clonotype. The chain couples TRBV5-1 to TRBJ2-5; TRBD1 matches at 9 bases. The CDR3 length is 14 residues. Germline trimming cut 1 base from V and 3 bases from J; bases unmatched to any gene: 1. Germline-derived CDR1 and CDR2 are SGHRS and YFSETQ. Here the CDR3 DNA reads TGCGCCAGCAGCTTGCGGACAGGGGAAGAGACCCAGTACTTC. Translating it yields CASSLRTGEETQYF.

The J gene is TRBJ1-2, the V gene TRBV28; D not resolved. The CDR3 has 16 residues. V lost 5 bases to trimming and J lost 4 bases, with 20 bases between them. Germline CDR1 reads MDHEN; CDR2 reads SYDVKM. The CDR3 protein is CASSIVGSPPFYGYTF. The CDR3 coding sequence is TGTGCCAGCAGTATAGTCGGGAGCCCCCCGTTCTATGGCTACACCTTC.

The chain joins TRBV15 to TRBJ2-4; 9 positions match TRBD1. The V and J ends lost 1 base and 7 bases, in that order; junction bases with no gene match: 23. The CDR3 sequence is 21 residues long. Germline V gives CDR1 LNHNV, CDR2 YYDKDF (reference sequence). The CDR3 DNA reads TGTGCCACCAGCAGAGCCCCCCTGCCCGGGCTGAAGGGACAGGGTACGAACATTCAGTACTTC. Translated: CATSRAPLPGLKGQGTNIQYF. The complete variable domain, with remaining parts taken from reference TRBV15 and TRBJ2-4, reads DAMVIQNPRYQVTQFGKPVTLSCSQTLNHNVMYWYQQKSSQAPKLLFHYYDKDFNNEADTPDNFQSRRPNTSFCFLDIRSPGLGDTAMYLCATSRAPLPGLKGQGTNIQYFGAGTRLSVL.

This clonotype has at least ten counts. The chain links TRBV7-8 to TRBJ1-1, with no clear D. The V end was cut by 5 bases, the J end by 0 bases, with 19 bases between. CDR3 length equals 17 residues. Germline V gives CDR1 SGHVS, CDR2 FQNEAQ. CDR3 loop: CASSPISVFIVNTEAFF. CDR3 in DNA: TGTGCCAGCAGCCCCATTTCGGTCTTCATAGTGAACACTGAAGCTTTCTTT. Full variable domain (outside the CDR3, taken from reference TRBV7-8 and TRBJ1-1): GAGVSQSPRYKVAKRGQDVALRCDPISGHVSLFWYQQALGQGPEFLTYFQNEAQLDKSGLPSDRFFAERPEGSVSTLKIQRTQQEDSAVYLCASSPISVFIVNTEAFFGQGTRLTVV.

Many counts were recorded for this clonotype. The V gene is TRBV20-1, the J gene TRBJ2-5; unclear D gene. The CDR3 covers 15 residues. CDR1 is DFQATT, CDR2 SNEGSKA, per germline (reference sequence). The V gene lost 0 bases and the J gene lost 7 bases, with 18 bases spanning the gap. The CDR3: CSARDSRQARATQYF. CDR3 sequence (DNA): TGCAGTGCTAGAGACTCCCGGCAGGCACGAGCGACCCAGTACTTC.

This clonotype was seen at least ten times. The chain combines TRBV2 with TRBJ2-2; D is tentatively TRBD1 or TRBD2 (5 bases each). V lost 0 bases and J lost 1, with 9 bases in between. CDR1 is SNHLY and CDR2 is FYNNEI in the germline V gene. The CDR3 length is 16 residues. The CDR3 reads CASSEAGPQNTGELFF. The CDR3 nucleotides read TGTGCCAGCAGTGAAGCGGGACCGCAGAACACCGGGGAGCTGTTTTTT.

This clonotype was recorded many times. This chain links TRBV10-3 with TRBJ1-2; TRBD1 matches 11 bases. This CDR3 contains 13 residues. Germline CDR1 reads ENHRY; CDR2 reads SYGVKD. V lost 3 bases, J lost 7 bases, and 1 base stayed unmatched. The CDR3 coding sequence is TGTGCCATCAGTGATGGACAGGGGGCTGGCTACACCTTC. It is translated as CAISDGQGAGYTF.

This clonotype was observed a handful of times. The CDR3 sequence: CASIGTGTANTGELFF. The CDR3 nucleotides are TGTGCCAGCATTGGGACTGGGACAGCTAACACCGGGGAGCTGTTTTTT. The V gene is TRBV25-1, the J gene TRBJ2-2; maybe TRBD1 (7 bases). Germline CDR1 and CDR2: MGHDK and SYGVNS. V lost 7 bases and J 2 bases, leaving 17 bases between the germline ends. The CDR3 sequence is 16 residues long.

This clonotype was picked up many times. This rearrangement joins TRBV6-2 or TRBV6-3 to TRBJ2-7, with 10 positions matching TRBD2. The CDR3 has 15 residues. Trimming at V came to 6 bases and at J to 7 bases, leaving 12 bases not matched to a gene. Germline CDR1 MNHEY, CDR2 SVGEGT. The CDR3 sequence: CASSATSSGSGEQYF. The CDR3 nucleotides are TGTGCCAGCAGCGCAACGTCTAGCGGGAGTGGAGAGCAGTACTTC.

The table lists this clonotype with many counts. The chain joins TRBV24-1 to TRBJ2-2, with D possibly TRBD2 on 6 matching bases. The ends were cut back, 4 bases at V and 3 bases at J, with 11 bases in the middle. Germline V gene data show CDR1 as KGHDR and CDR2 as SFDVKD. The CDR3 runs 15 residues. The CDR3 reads CATSEGWGDTGELFF. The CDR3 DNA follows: TGTGCCACCAGTGAAGGGTGGGGGGACACCGGGGAGCTGTTTTTT.

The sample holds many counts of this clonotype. The CDR3 coding sequence is TGTGCCAGCAGTAAAGGACAGGGGATCTCCTACGAGCAGTACTTC. It yields the protein CASSKGQGISYEQYF. The chain employs TRBV12-3 or TRBV12-4 and TRBJ2-7; TRBD1 matches 9 bases. Losses at the gene ends were 5 bases for V and 0 bases for J; bases not matched to a gene: 5. The CDR3 covers 15 residues.

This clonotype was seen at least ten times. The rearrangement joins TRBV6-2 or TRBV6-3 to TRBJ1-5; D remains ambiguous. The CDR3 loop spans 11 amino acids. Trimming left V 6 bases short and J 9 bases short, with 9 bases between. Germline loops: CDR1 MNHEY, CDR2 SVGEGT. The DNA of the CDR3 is TGTGCCAGCAGGTCCTTTGGGCCCCAGCATTTT. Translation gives CASRSFGPQHF.

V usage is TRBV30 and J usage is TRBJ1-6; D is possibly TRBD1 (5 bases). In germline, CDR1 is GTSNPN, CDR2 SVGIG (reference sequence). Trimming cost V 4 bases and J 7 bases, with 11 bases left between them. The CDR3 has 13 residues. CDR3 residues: CAWIGTENSPLHF. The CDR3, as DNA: TGTGCCTGGATAGGGACGGAAAATTCACCCCTCCACTTT. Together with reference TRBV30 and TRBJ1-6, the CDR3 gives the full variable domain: SQTIHQWPATLVQPVGSPLSLECTVEGTSNPNLYWYRQAAGRGLQLLFYSVGIGQISSEVPQNLSASRPQDRQFILSSKKLLLSDSGFYLCAWIGTENSPLHFGNGTRLTVT.

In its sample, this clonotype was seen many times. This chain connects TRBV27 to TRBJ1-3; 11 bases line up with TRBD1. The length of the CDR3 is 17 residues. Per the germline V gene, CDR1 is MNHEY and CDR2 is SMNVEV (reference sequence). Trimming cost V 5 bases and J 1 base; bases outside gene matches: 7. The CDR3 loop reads CASSPGTGGISGNTIYF. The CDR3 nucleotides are TGTGCCAGCAGTCCCGGGACAGGGGGAATTTCTGGAAACACCATATATTTT.

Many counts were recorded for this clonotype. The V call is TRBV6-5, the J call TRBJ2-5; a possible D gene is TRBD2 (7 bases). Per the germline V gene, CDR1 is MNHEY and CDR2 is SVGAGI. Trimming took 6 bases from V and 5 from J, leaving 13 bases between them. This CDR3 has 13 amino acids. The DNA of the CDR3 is TGTGCCAGCAGACTCGGGGGGCCGGAGACCCAGTACTTC. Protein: CASRLGGPETQYF.

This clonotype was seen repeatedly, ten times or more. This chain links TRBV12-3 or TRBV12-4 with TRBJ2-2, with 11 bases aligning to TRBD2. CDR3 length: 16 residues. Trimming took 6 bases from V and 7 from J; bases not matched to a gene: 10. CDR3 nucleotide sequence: TGTGCCAGCAGACGGTCGGTAGCGGGAGGGGACGGGGAGCTGTTTTTT. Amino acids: CASRRSVAGGDGELFF.

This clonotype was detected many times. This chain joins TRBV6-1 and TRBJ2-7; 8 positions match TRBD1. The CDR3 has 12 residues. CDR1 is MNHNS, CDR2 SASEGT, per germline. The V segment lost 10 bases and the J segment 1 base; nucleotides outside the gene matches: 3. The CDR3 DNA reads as TGTGCCAATGACAGGGGTTCCTACGAGCAGTACTTC. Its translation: CANDRGSYEQYF.

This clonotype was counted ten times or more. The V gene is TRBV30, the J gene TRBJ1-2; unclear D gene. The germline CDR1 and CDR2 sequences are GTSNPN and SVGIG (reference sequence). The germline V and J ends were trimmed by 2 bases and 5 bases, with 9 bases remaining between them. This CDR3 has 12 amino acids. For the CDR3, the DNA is TGTGCCTGGAGTCGGAAAACGTATGGCTACACCTTC. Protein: CAWSRKTYGYTF. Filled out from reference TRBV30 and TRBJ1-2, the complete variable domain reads SQTIHQWPATLVQPVGSPLSLECTVEGTSNPNLYWYRQAAGRGLQLLFYSVGIGQISSEVPQNLSASRPQDRQFILSSKKLLLSDSGFYLCAWSRKTYGYTFGSGTRLTVV.

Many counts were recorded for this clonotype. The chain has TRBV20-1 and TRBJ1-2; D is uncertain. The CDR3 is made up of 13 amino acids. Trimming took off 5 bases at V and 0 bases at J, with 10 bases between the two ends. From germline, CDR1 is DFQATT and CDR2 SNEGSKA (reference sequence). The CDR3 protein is CSASDGTNYGYTF. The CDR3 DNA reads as TGCAGTGCTTCGGACGGGACTAACTATGGCTACACCTTC.

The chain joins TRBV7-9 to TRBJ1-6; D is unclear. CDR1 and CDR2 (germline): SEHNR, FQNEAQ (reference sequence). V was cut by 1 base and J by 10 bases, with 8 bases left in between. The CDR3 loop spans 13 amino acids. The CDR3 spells CASSLERESPLHF. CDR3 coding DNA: TGTGCCAGCAGCTTAGAAAGAGAATCACCCCTCCACTTT.

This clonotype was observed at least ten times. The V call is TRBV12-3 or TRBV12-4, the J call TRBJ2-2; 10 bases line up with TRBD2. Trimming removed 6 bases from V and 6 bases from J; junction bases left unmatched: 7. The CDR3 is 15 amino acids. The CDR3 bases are TGTGCCAGCAGCCCTAGCGGGAGTGGGTCCGGGGAGCTGTTTTTT. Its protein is CASSPSGSGSGELFF.

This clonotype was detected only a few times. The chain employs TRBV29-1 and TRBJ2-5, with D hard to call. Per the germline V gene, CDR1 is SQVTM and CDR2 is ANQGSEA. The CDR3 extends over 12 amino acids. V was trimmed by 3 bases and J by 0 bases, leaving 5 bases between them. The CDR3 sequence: CSVDGNQETQYF. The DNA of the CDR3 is TGCAGCGTTGATGGGAACCAAGAGACCCAGTACTTC.

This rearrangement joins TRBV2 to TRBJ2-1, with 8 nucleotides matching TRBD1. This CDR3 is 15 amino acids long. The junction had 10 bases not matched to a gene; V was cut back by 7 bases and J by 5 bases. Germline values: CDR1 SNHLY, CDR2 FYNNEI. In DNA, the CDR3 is TGTGCCAGCACCATACAGGGGGTTTATGACAATGAGCAGTTCTTC. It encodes CASTIQGVYDNEQFF.

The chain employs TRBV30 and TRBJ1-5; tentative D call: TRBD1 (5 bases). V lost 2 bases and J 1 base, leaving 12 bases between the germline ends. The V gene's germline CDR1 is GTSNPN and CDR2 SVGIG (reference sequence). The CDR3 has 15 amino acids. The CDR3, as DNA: TGTGCCTGGAGTAGGCAGGGCCTAAGCAATCAGCCCCAGCATTTT. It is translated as CAWSRQGLSNQPQHF.